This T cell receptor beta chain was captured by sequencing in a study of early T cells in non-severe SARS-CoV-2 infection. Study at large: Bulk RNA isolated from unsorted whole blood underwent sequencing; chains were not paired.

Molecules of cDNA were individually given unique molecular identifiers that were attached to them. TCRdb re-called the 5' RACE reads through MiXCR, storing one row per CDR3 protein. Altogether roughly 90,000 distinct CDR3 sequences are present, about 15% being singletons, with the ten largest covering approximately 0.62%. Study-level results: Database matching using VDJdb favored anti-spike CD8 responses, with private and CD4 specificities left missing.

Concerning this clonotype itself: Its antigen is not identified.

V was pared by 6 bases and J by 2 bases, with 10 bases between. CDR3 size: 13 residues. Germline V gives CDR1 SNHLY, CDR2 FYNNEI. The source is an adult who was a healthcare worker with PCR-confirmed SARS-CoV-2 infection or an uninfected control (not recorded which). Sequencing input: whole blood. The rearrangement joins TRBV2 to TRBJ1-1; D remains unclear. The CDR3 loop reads CASSVIPNTEAFF. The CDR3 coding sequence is TGTGCCAGCAGCGTCATTCCTAACACTGAAGCTTTCTTT.